The source of this TCR beta chain is a study of blood T cells in healthy people across ages. Study-wide points: PBMC samples, being unsorted, prevented any conclusive comparison of naive and antigen-experienced cells.

Donors gave roughly 9.1 milliliters of peripheral blood apiece. A few counts support this clonotype. Its antigen is still unknown. Then a second PCR, running roughly 7 to 11 cycles, was carried out with a sample-barcoded 5' primer and a J-beta primer mix. TCRdb itself ran the 5' RACE reads through MiXCR, one entry per CDR3 protein. The profile shows about 1.6 million distinct CDR3 sequences, 30% to 40% of them singletons. Germline CDR1 is SNHLY and CDR2 is FYNNEI. Trimming stripped 7 bases from V and 3 bases from J, with 13 bases between. There are 13 residues in the CDR3. This receptor was identified in a woman in her 30s in good health. Sequencing was carried out using blood. The chain employs TRBV2 and TRBJ2-7, with a weak D call TRBD1 (6 bases). DNA for the CDR3: TGTGCCAGCACTATCCAAGGGGGCTACGAGCAGTACTTC. Amino acid sequence: CASTIQGGYEQYF.